This record covers a single T cell receptor beta chain. This clonotype came up many times. This clone's antigen is unknown. No much larger clone exists at a distance of one base, and base qualities are not known. Synovial fluid samples were paired with blood samples taken from the same ankylosing spondylitis patients. CDR1 and CDR2 (MNHEY, SVGAGI) derive from the germline V gene. The CDR3 holds 14 amino acids from the cysteine to the phenylalanine. The retained sequence is limited to the CDR3, 42 bases, with the frame set at the first base. The V and J ends are trimmed by 11 bases and 5 bases, leaving 18 bases between them. These data originate in a study of CD8 T cells in ankylosing spondylitis (dated by TCRdb to 2016 to 2017). A note on the overall study: The study profiled T cell receptor beta repertoires in healthy donors and ankylosing spondylitis patients to find disease-linked TCR variants. Peripheral blood samples were taken, and synovial fluid was additionally collected from ankylosing spondylitis patients. The full study cohort was made up of approximately 27 ankylosing spondylitis patients and about a hundred healthy donors.

The full study reports these points: According to the report, matched synovial fluid samples from ankylosing spondylitis patients were significantly enriched for the disease-linked clones. Blood from ankylosing spondylitis patients appeared to be characterized by a TCR beta motif made up of seven or eight highly homologous amino acid variants. Some of the motif variants had been reported before in the synovial fluid and blood of reactive arthritis patients, a finding that suggests common disease-initiation mechanisms. The disease-linked clones showed a CD8+ phenotype and occurred at relatively low frequencies in peripheral blood.

The listed sequencing device is Illumina HiSeq 2500. Quantitative 5'-RACE with molecular barcodes was the method used to prepare the TCR beta libraries. The study's processing was this. Disease-linked TCR variants were identified with a new computational method built on a probabilistic model of VDJ rearrangement. The public reads were quality trimmed at Q25 with fastp and then assembled into clones with MiXCR by TCRdb, keeping productive beta chains. Each record represents a unique CDR3 protein, reported with the most common genes and DNA among its rows. The V and J calls here are based on TCRdb, not the publication. This sample comprises approximately 140,000 distinct CDR3 sequences, more than 7% of them detected only once. Less than 7.5% of the sample is held by the ten biggest clonotypes.

Sequenced sample: synovial fluid, either unsorted or a sorted T cell fraction (not recorded which). The TCR was taken from a male donor with ankylosing spondylitis. The sequence joins TRBV6-5 to TRBJ2-2; a tentative D match to TRBD2 spans 5 bases. Read as DNA, the sequence is TGTGCCGGAAGTTGGACGCCGGGGACCGGGGAGCTGTTTTTT. This is translated as CAGSWTPGTGELFF.